The present T cell receptor (beta chain) was sequenced within a study of shared clonotypes between healthy human individuals. Study details: Three CD4 naive, three CD4 memory, two CD8 naive and one CD8 memory plate were used per donor.

Sorted subsets were amplified in replicate PCRs using 200 to 250 ng DNA, about 30,000 T cell genomes. Sequenced by immunoSEQ multiplex PCR; TCRdb stores in-frame clones only, minus some. The repertoire holds 550,000 to 750,000 clones, with around 95% as singletons. The naive CD8 population came from CD45RO-negative cells selected for CCR7, without terminally differentiated effector memory CD45RA+ cells. The CDR3 consists of 12 residues. Trimming removed 3 bases from V and 5 bases from J, with 9 bases in between. Germline loops: CDR1 SGHRS, CDR2 YFSETQ. This TCR came from a woman under 40 in good health. The chain carries TRBV5-1 and TRBJ2-7; D uncertain. The source material was naive CD8+ T cells sorted from blood. This CDR3 is CASSSRYDEQYF. CDR3 nucleotide sequence: TGCGCCAGCAGCTCTCGATACGACGAGCAGTACTTC.